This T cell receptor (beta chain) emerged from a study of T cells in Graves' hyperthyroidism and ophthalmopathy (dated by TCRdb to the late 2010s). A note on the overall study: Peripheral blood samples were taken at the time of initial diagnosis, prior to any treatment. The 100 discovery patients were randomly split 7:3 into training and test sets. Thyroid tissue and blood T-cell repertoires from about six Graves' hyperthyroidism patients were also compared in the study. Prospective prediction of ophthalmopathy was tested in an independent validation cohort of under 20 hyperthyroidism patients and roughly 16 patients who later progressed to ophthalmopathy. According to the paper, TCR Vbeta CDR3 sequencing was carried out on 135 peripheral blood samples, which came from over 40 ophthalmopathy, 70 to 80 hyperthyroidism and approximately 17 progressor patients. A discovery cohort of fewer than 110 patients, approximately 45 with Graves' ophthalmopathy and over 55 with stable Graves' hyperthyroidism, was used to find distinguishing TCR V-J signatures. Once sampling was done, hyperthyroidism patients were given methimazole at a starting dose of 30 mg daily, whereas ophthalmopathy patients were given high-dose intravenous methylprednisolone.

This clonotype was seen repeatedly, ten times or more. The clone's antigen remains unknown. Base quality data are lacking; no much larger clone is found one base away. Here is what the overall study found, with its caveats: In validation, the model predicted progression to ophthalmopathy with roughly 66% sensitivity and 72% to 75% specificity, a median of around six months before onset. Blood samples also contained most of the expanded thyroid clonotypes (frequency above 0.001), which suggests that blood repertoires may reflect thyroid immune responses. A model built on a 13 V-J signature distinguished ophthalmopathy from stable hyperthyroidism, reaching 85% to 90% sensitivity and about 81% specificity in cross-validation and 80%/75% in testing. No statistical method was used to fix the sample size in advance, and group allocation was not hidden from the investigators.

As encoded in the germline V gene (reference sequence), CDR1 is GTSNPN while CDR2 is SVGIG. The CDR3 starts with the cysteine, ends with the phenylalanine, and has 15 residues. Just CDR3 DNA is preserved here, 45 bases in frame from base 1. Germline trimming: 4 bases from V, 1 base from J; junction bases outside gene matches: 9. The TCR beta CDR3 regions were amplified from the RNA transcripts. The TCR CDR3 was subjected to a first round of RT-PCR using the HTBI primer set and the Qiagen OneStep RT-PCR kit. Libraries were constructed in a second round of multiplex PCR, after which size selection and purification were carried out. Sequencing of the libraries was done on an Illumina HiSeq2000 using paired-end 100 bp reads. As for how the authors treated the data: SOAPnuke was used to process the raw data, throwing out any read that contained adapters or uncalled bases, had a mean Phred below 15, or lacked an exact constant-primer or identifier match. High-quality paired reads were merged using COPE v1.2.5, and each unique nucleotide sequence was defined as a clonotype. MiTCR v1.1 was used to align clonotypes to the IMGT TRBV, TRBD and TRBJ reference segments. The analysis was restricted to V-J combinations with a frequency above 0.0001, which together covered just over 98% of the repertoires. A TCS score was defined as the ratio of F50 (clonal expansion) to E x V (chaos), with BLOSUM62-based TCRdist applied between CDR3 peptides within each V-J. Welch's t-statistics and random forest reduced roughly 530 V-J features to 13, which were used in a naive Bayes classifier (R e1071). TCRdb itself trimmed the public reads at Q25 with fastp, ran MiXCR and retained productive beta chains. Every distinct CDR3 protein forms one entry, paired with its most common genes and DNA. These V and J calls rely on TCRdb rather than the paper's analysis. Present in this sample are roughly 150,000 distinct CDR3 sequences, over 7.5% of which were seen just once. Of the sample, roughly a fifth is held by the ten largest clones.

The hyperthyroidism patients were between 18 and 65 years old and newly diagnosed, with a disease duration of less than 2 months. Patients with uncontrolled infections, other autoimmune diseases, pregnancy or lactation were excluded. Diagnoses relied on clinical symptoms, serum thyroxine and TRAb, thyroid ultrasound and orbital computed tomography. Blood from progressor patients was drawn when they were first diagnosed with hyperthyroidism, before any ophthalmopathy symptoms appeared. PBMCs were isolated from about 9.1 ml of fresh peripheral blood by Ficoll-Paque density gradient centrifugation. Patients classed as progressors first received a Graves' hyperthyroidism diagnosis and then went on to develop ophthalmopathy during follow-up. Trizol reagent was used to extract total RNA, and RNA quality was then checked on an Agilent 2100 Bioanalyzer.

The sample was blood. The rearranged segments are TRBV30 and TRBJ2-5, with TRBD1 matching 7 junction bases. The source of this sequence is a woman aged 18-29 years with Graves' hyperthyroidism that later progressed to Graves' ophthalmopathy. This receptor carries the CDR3 CAWNLPGTAQETQYF. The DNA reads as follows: TGTGCCTGGAACCTGCCCGGGACAGCCCAAGAGACCCAGTACTTC.